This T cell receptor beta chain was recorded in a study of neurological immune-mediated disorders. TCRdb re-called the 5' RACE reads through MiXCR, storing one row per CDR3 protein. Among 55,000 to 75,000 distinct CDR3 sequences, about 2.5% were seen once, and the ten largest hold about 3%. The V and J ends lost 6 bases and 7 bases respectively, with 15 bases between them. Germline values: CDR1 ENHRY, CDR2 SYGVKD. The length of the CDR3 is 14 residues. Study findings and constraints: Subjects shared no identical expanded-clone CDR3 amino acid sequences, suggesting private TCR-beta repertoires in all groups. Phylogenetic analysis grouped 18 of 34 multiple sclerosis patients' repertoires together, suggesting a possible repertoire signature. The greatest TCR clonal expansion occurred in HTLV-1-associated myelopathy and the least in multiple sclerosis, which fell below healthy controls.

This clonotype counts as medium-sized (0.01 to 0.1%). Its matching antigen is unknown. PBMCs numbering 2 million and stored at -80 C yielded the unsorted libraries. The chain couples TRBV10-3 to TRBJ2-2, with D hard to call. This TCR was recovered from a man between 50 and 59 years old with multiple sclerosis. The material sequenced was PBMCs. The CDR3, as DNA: TGTGCCATCAGAGTGAGCCTAGATGTCGGGGAGCTGTTTTTT. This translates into CAIRVSLDVGELFF.